This T cell receptor (beta chain) comes out of a study of blood T cells in healthy people across ages. Aged about 6 to 90, donors were systemically healthy Caucasians from Russia. Researchers report isolating at least 6 million PBMCs per sample. Then a second PCR, running roughly 6 to 12 cycles, was carried out with a sample-barcoded 5' primer and a J-beta primer mix. TCRdb reprocessed the 5' RACE reads via MiXCR and lists one record per CDR3 protein. The sample contains about 1 million distinct CDR3 sequences, less than 50% of which appear only once. This clonotype has a single count. Its antigen is unidentified. The CDR3 extends over 15 amino acids. V was clipped by 1 base and J by 4 bases, with 11 bases between them. Study-level results: Per million T cells, TCR beta diversity dropped about linearly as age rose.

The sample comprised blood. V and J are TRBV12-3 or TRBV12-4 and TRBJ2-1; TRBD2 is a possible D gene (6 bases). The receptor comes from a woman aged 60 to 75 in good health. CDR3 DNA sequence: TGTGCCAGCAGTTTAGTGATAGCGGAATACAATGAGCAGTTCTTC. It encodes CASSLVIAEYNEQFF.